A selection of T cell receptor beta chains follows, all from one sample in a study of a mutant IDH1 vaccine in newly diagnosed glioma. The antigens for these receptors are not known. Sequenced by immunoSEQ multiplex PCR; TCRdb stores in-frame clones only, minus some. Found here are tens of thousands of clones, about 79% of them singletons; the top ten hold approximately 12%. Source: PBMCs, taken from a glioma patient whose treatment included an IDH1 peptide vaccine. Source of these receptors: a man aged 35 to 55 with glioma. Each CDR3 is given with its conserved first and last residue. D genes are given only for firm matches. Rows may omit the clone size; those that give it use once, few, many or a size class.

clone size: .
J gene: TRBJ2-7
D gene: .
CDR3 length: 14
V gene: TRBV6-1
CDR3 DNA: TGTGCCAGCACCGAGGTTAGGGGGGCTGGGGAGCAGTACTTC
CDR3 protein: CASTEVRGAGEQYF

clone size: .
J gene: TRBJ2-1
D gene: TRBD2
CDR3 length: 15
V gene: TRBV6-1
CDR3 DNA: TGTGCCAGCAGTGAGGGACTAGCGGGTTACAATGAGCAGTTCTTC
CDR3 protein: CASSEGLAGYNEQFF

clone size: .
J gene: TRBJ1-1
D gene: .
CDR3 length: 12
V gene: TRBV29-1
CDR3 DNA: TGCAGCGTTCCGGGCCCGAGGGCTGAAGCTTTCTTT
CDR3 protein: CSVPGPRAEAFF

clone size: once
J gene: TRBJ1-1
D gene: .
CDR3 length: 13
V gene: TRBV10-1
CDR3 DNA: TGCGCCAGCAGCGGGAATAGGAACACTGAAGCTTTCTTT
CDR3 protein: CASSGNRNTEAFF

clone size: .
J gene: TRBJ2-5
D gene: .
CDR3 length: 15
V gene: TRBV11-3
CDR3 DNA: TGTGCCAGCAGCCCCCGACAAATTCAAGGGGAGACCCAGTACTTC
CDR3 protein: CASSPRQIQGETQYF

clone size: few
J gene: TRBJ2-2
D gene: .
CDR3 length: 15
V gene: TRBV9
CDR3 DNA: TGTGCCAGCAGCGTGGGCGGGGCGAGCACCGGGGAGCTGTTTTTT
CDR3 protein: CASSVGGASTGELFF

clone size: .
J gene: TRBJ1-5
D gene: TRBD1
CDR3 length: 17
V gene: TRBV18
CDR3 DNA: TGTGCCAGCTCCCGAGAACGGACCGGGACAGGGGTTCAGCCCCAGCATTTT
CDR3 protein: CASSRERTGTGVQPQHF

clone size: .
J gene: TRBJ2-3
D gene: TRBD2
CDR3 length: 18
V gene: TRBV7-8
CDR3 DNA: TGTGCCAGCAGCTTCGGGCTAGCGGGAGTCGGGGGCACAGATACGCAGTATTTT
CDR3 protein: CASSFGLAGVGGTDTQYF

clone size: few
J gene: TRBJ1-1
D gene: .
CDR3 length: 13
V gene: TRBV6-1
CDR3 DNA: TGTGCCAGCACCGGACGGGGGGATACTGAAGCTTTCTTT
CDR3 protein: CASTGRGDTEAFF

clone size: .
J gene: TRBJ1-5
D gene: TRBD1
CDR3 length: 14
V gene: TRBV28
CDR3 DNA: TGTGCCAGCACTGCGAGGGGGCCGGGACAGCCCCAGCATTTT
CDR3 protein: CASTARGPGQPQHF

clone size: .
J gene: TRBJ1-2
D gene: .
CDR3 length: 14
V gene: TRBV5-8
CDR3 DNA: TGTGCCAGCAGCCCAAGGAGGCAGGCTACGGCCTACACCTTC
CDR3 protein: CASSPRRQATAYTF

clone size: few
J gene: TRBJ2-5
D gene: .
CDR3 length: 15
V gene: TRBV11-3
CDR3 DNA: TGTGCCAGCAGCTCCGCCTCGACTAATCAAGAGACCCAGTACTTC
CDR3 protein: CASSSASTNQETQYF

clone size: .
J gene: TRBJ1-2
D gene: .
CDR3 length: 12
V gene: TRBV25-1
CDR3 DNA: TGTGCCAGCAGTAGATCCGAAGGGGGCTACACCTTC
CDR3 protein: CASSRSEGGYTF

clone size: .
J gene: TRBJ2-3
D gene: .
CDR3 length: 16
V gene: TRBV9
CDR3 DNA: TGTGCCAGCAGCGAAGCAGGACCGCCCAACACAGATACGCAGTATTTT
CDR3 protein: CASSEAGPPNTDTQYF

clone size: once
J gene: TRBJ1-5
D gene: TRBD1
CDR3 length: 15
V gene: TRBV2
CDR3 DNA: TGTGCCAGCAAATCGACAGGGGGAGGGAGTCAGCCCCAGCATTTT
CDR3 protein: CASKSTGGGSQPQHF

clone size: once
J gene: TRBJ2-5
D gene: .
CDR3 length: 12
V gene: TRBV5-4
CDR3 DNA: TGTGCCAGCGGGGCATCCCAAGAGACCCAGTACTTC
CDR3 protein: CASGASQETQYF

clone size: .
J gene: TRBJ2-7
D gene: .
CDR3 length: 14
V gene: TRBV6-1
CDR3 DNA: TGTGCCAGCAGTACCCGGACGGGGGTTGACGAGCAGTACTTC
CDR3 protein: CASSTRTGVDEQYF

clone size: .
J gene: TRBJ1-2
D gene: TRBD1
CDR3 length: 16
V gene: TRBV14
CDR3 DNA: TGTGCCAGCAGCCAACCGGACAGGGTAAAGAACTATGGCTACACCTTC
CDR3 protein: CASSQPDRVKNYGYTF

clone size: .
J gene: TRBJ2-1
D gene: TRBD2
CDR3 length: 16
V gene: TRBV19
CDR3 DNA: TGTGCCAGTAGTATAAGGCTTGGGGGGGGATACAATGAGCAGTTCTTC
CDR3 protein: CASSIRLGGGYNEQFF

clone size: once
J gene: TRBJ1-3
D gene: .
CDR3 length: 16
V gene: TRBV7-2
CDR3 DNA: TGTGCCAGTACACCCCGGTCACCAAGCTCTGGAAACACCATATATTTT
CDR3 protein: CASTPRSPSSGNTIYF

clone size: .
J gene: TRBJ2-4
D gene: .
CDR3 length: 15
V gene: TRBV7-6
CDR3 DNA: TGTGCCAGCAGCTTAGCGCCGGGAGAGGGAAACATTCAGTACTTC
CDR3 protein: CASSLAPGEGNIQYF

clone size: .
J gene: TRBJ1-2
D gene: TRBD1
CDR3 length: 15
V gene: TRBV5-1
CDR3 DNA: TGCGCCAGCAGCTTGTCGGACAGGGGGCTTATTGGCTACACCTTC
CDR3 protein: CASSLSDRGLIGYTF

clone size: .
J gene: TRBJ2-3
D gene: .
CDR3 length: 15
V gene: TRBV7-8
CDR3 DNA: TGTGCCAGCAGCTTGAGGGGCGAGGGCACAGATACGCAGTATTTT
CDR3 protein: CASSLRGEGTDTQYF

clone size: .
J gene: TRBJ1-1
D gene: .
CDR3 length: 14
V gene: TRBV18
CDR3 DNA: TGTGCCAGCTCACCACTAACCCGGAACACTGAAGCTTTCTTT
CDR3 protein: CASSPLTRNTEAFF

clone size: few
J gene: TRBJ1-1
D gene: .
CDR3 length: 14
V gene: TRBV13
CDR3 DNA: TGTGCCAGCAGCACCCAAAACAGGAACACTGAAGCTTTCTTT
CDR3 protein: CASSTQNRNTEAFF

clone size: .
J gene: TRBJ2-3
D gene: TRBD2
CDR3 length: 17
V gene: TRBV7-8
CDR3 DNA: TGTGCCAGCAGCTTCCGAAGGACTAGCGGGAGGACAGATACGCAGTATTTT
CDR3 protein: CASSFRRTSGRTDTQYF

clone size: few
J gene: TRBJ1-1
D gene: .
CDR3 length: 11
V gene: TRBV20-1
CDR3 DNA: TGCAGTGCTCCTCTCGACACCTCAGCTTTCTTT
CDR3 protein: CSAPLDTSAFF

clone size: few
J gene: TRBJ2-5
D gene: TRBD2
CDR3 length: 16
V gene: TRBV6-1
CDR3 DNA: TGTGCCAGCAGTGAAGCGGGGGCTAGCGGGTTGGAGACCCAGTACTTC
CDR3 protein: CASSEAGASGLETQYF

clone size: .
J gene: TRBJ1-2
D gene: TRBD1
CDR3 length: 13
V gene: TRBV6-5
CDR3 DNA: TGTGCCAGCAGTTGGGGACAGGGGGCAGGCTACACCTTC
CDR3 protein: CASSWGQGAGYTF

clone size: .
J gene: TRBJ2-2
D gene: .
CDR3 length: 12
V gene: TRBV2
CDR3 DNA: TGTGCCAGCAGACAGAACACCGGGGAGCTGTTTTTT
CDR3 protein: CASRQNTGELFF

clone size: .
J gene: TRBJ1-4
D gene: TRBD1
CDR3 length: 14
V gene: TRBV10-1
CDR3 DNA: TGCGCCAGCAGTGACGGGACAGGGAATGAAAAACTGTTTTTT
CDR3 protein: CASSDGTGNEKLFF